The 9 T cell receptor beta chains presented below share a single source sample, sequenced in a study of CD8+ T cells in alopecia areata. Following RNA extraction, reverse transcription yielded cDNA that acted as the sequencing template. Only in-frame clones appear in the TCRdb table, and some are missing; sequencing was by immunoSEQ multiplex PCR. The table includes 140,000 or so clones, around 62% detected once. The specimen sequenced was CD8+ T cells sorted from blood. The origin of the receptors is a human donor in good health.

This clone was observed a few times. The CDR3 region is CASSEGLAGVYEQYF. The CDR3 nucleotides are TGCGCCAGCAGCGAGGGACTAGCGGGAGTCTACGAGCAGTACTTC. The genes are TRBV5-1 and TRBJ2-7; the match to TRBD2 covers 14 bases. Germline CDR1 is SGHRS and CDR2 is YFSETQ. This CDR3 region has 15 residues. Germline trimming cut 4 bases from V and 3 bases from J; bases unmatched to any gene: 3.

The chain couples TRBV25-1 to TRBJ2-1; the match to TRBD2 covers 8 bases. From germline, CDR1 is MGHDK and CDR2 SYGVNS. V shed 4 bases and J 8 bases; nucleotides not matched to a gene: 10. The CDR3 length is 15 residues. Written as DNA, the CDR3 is TGTGCCAGCAGTGCGATTCTGACTAGCGCCCATGAGCAGTTCTTC. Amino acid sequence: CASSAILTSAHEQFF.

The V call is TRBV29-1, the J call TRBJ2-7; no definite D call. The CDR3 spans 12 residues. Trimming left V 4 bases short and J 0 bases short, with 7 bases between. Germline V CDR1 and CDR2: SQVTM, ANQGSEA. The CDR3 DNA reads TGCAGCGTTGTGGACCTCTCCTACGAGCAGTACTTC. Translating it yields CSVVDLSYEQYF.

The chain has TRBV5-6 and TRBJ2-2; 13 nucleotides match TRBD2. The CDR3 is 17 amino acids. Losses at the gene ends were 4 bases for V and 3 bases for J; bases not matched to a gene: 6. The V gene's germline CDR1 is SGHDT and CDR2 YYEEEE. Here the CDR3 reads CASSIGLAGEDTGELFF. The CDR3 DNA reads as TGTGCCAGCAGCATCGGACTAGCGGGAGAGGACACCGGGGAGCTGTTTTTT.

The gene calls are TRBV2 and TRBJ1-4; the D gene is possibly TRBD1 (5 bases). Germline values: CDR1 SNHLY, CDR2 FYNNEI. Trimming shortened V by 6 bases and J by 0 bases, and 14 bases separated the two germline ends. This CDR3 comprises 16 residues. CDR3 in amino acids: CASRGEPATTNEKLFF. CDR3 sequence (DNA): TGTGCCAGCAGAGGGGAGCCGGCTACAACTAATGAAAAACTGTTTTTT.

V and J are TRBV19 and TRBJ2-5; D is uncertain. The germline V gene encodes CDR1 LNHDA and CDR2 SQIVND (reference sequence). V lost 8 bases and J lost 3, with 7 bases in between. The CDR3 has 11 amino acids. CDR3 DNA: TGTGCCAGTCGTGCCGAAGAGACCCAGTACTTC. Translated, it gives CASRAEETQYF.

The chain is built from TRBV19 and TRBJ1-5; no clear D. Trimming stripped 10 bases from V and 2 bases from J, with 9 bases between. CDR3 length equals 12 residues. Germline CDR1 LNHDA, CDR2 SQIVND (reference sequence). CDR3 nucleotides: TGTGCCACCGAGGTGGGCAATCAGCCCCAGCATTTT. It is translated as CATEVGNQPQHF.

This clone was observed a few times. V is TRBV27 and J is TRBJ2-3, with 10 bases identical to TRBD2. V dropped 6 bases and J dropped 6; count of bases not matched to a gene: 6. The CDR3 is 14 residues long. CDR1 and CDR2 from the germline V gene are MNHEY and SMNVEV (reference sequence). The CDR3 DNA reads TGTGCCAGCAGCCAGCGGGAGGGCCCGGATACGCAGTATTTT. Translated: CASSQREGPDTQYF.

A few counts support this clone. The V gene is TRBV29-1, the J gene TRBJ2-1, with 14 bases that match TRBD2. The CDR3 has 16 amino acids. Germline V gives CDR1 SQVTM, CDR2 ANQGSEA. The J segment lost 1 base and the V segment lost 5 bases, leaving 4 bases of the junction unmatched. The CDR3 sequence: CSVSGLAGGSYNEQFF. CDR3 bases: TGCAGCGTTTCAGGACTAGCGGGGGGATCCTACAATGAGCAGTTCTTC.